This T cell receptor (beta chain) appears in the sequencing data of a study of shared clonotypes between healthy human individuals. The repertoire was sequenced with immunoSEQ multiplex PCR; TCRdb's copy has only in-frame clones and lacks some. The table records about 2 million clones, 95% of them present only once. V was pared by 0 bases and J by 0 bases, with 5 bases between. There are 15 residues in the CDR3. Germline CDR1 is LNHDA and CDR2 is SQIVND (reference sequence). In the CD4+ fraction, cells were divided into CD45RA+ naive and CD45RA-negative memory subsets. The receptor comes from a man younger than 35 in good health. The V call is TRBV19, the J call TRBJ2-2; D is ambiguous. Sequencing was performed on naive CD4+ T cells sorted from blood. Subset given: CD45RA+ positively selected. The CDR3 protein is CASSIDGSNTGELFF. The DNA of the CDR3 is TGTGCCAGTAGTATAGACGGGTCGAACACCGGGGAGCTGTTTTTT.